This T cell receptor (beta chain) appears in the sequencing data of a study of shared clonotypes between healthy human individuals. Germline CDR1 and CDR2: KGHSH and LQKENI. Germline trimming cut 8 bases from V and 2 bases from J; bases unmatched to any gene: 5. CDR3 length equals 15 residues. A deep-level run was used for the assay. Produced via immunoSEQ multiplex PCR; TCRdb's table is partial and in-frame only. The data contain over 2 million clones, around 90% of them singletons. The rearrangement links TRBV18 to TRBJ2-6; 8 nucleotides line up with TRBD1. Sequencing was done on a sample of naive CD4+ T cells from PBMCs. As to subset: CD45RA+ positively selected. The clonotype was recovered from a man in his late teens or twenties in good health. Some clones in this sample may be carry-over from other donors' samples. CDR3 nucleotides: TGTGCCAGCAAGCCAGGGGGCGCTGGGGCCAACGTCCTGACTTTC. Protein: CASKPGGAGANVLTF. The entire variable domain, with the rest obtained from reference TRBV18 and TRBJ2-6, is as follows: NAGVMQNPRHLVRRRGQEARLRCSPMKGHSHVYWYRQLPEEGLKFMVYLQKENIIDESGMPKERFSAEFPKEGPSILRIQQVVRGDSAAYFCASKPGGAGANVLTFGAGSRLTVL.